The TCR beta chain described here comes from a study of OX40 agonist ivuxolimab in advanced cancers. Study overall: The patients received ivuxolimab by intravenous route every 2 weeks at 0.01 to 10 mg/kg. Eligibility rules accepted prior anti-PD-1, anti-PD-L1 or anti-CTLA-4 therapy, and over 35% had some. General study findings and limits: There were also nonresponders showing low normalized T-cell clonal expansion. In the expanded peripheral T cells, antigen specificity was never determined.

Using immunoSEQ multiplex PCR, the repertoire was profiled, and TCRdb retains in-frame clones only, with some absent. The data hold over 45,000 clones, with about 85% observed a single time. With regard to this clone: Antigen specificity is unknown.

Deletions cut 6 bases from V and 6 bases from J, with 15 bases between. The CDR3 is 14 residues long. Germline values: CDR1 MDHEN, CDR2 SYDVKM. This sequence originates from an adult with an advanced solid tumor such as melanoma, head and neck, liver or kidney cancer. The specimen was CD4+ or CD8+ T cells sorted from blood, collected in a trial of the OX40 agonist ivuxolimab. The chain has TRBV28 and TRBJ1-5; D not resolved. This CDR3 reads CASSPLLGSQPQHF. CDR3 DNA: TGTGCCAGCAGCCCCCTCTTGGGGAGTCAGCCCCAGCATTTT. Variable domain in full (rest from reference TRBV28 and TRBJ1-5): DVKVTQSSRYLVKRTGEKVFLECVQDMDHENMFWYRQDPGLGLRLIYFSYDVKMKEKGDIPEGYSVSREKKERFSLILESASTNQTSMYLCASSPLLGSQPQHFGDGTRLSIL.